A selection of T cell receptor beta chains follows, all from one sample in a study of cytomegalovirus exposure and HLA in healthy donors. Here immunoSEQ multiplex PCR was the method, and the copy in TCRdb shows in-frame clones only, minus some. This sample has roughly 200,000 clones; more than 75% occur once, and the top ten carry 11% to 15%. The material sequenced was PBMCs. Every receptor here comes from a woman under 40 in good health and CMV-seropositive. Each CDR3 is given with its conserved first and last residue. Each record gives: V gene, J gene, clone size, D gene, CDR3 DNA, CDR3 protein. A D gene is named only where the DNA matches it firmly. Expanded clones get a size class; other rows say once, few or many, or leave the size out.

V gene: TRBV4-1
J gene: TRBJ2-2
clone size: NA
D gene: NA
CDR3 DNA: TGCGCCAGCAGCCCTTCGAACACCGGGGAGCTGTTTTTT
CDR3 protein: CASSPSNTGELFF

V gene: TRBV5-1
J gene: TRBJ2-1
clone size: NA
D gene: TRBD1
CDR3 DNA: TGCGCCAGCAGCCAGGGGGCGAGCCTTTACAATGAGCAGTTCTTC
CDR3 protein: CASSQGASLYNEQFF

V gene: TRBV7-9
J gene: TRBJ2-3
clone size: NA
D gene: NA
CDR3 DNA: TGTGCCAGCAGCTTTCAGGCCTCTAGCACAGATACGCAGTATTTT
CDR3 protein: CASSFQASSTDTQYF

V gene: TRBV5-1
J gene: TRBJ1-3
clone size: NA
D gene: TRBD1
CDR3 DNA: TGCGCCAGCAGCTACCCCAGGGGGCGCGAAAACACCATATATTTT
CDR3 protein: CASSYPRGRENTIYF

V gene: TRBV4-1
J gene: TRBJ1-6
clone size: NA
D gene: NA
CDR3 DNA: TGCGCCAGCAGCCAAGCTGCGAAATTGCCCCTCCACTTT
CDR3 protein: CASSQAAKLPLHF

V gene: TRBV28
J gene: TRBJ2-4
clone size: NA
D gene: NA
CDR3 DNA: TGTGCCAGCAGTCTGGGGGGTCTAGCCAAAAACATTCAGTACTTC
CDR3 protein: CASSLGGLAKNIQYF

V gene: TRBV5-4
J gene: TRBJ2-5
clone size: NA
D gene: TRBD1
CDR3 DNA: TGTGCCAGCAGCACCAGCACGGACAGGGTTCAAGAGACCCAGTACTTC
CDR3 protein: CASSTSTDRVQETQYF

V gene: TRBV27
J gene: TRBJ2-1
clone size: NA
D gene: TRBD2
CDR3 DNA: TGTGCCAGCAGTTTATCCCAGGGACTAGAAGGCGGTGAGCAGTTCTTC
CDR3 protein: CASSLSQGLEGGEQFF

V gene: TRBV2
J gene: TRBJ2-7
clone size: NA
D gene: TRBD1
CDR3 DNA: TGTGCCAGCCGGAGGGGACAGGGGGCTAGCGAGCAGTACTTC
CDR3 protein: CASRRGQGASEQYF

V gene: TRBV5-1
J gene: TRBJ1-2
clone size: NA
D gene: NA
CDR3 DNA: TGCGCCAGCAGCTTGCGGGGGGGCGAGACGGATGGCTACACCTTC
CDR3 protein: CASSLRGGETDGYTF

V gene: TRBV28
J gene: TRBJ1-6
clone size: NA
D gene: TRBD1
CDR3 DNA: TGTGCCAGCAGCGGCCGGGACAGCTCCTATAATTCACCCCTCCACTTT
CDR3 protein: CASSGRDSSYNSPLHF

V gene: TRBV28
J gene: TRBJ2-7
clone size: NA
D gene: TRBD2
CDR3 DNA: TGTGCCAGCATCCTAGCGGGGGGCAAGTACGAGCAGTACTTC
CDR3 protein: CASILAGGKYEQYF

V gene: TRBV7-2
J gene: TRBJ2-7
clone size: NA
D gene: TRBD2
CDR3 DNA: TGTGCCAGCAGCTTATCGCGATTCCTAGCGGGAGTTGGGTACGAGCAGTACTTC
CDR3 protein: CASSLSRFLAGVGYEQYF

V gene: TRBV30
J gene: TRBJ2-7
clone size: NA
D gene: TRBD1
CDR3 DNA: TGTGCCTGGATACGGGACAGGGGGCAGGAGCAGTACTTC
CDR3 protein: CAWIRDRGQEQYF

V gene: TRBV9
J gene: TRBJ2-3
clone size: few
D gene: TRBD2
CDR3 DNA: TGTGCCAGCAGCGTAGAGGGCGGGAGAATAGATACGCAGTATTTT
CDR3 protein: CASSVEGGRIDTQYF

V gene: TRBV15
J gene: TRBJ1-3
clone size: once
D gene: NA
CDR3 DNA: TGTGCCACCAGCGGCCAGGGGCAGTCTGGAAACACCATATATTTT
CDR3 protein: CATSGQGQSGNTIYF

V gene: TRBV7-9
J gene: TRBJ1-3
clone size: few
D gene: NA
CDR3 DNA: TGTGCCAGCAGTTCGGACAGCTCTGGAAACACCATATATTTT
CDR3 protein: CASSSDSSGNTIYF

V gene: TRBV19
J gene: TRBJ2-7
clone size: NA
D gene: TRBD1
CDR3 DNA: TGTGCCAGTAGTATGAGGGACAGGAGTGCCTACGAGCAGTACTTC
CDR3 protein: CASSMRDRSAYEQYF

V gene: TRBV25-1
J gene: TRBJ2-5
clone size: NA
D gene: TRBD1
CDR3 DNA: TGTGCCAGCAGCCTAGCCGACAGGGGAGAGACCCAGTACTTC
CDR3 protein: CASSLADRGETQYF

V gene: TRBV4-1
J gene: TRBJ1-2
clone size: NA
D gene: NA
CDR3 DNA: TGCGCCAGCAGCCAAGATGGTTCGCAGTCGCGGGGCGGCTACACCTTC
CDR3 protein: CASSQDGSQSRGGYTF

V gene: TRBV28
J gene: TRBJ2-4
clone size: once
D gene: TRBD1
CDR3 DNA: TGTGCCAGCAGTCCGCCCCAGGGACAGGGGACCAAAAACATTCAGTACTTC
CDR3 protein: CASSPPQGQGTKNIQYF

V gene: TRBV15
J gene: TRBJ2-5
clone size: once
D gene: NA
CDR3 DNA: TGTGCCACCAGCAGAGATTCCACGCAGGTAGAGACCCAGTACTTC
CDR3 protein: CATSRDSTQVETQYF

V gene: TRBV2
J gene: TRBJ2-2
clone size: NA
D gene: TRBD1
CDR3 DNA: TGTGCCAGCAGGGGACAGTCCGGGGAGCTGTTTTTT
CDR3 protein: CASRGQSGELFF

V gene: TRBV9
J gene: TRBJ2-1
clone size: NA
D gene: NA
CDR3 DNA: TGTGCCAGCAGCGCCCTCAGTCGCCGACGGGGCAATGAGCAGTTCTTC
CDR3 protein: CASSALSRRRGNEQFF

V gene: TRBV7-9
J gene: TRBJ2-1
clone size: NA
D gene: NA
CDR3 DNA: TGTGCCAGCAGCTTAGGGGGGGACTGGAAGGATGAGCAGTTCTTC
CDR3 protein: CASSLGGDWKDEQFF

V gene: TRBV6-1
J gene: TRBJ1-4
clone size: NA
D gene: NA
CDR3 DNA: TGTGCCAGCCCTCCCCCGACAGAGGCTAATGAAAAACTGTTTTTT
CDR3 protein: CASPPPTEANEKLFF

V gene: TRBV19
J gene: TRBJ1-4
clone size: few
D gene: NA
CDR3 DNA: TGTGCCAGTAGTGCCTATACTGCAACTAATGAAAAACTGTTTTTT
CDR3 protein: CASSAYTATNEKLFF

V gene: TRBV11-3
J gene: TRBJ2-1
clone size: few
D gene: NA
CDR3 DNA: TGTGCCAGCAGCTTAGCGGGAATCTACAATGAGCAGTTCTTC
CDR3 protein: CASSLAGIYNEQFF

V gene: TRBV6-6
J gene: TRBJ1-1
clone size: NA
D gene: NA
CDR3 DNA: TGTGCCAGCAGTTACTTCAGGTCGGGAGAAGCTTTCTTT
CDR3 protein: CASSYFRSGEAFF

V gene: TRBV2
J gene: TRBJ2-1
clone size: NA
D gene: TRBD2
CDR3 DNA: TGTGCCAGCAGAGCTAAACTAGCGGGGGGGCCGGGTTACAATGAGCAGTTCTTC
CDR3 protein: CASRAKLAGGPGYNEQFF

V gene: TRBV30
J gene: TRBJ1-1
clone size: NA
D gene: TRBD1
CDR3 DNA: TGTGCCTGGGGGACAGGGGTTGAAAACACTGAAGCTTTCTTT
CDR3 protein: CAWGTGVENTEAFF

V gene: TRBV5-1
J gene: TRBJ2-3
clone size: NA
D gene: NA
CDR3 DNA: TGCGCCAGCAGCTTGGGGACTCTTACAGATACGCAGTATTTT
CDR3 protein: CASSLGTLTDTQYF

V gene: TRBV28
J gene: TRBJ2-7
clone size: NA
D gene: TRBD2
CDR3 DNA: TGTGCCAGCAGCCCCCCTAGCGGGGGGTCCTACGAGCAGTACTTC
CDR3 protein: CASSPPSGGSYEQYF

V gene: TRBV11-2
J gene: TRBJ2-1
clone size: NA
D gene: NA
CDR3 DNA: TGTGCCAGCAGCTTCATTCTGGGGGCCCTATCCTACAATGAGCAGTTCTTC
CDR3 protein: CASSFILGALSYNEQFF

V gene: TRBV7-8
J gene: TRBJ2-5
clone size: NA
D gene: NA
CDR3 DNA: TGTGCCAGCAGCTCTCTTAGCCCAGAGACCCAGTACTTC
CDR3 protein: CASSSLSPETQYF

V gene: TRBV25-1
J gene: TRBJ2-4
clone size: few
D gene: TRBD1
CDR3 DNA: TGTGCCAGCAGTGCTACAGGGGCGGGAAACATTCAGTACTTC
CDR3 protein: CASSATGAGNIQYF

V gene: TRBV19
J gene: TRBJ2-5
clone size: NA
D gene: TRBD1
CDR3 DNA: TGTGCCAGTAGTATGGTGACAGGGGGCATAGAGACCCAGTACTTC
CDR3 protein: CASSMVTGGIETQYF

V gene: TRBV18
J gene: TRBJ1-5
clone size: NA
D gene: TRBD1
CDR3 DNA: TGTGCCAGCTCTCTCGGGACAGGGATCAGCAATCAGCCCCAGCATTTT
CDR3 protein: CASSLGTGISNQPQHF

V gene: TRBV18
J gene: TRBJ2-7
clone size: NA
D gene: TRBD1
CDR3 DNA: TGTGCCAGCTCACCGAGGGACAGGGGCTACGAGCAGTACTTC
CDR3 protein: CASSPRDRGYEQYF

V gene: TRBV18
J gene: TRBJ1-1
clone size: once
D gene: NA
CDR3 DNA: TGTGCCAGCTCACCAGGGATCGCCAGGGGGAACACTGAAGCTTTCTTT
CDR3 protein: CASSPGIARGNTEAFF

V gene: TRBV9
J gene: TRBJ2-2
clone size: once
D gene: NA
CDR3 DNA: TGTGCCAGCAGCCTTTATACGGGCACCGGGGAGCTGTTTTTT
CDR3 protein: CASSLYTGTGELFF

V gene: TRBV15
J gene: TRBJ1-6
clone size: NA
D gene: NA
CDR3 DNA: TGTGCCACCAACAGAGATTATGAGGTTTACTCCTATAATTCACCCCTCCACTTT
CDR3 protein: CATNRDYEVYSYNSPLHF

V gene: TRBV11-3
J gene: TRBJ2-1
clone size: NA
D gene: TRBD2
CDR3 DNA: TGTGCCAGCAGCCCCCGGACTAGCGGGAGGGATGAGCAGTTCTTC
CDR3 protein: CASSPRTSGRDEQFF

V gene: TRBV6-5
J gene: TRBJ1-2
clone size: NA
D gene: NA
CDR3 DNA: TGTGCCAGCAGTTCGACAGGTTATGGCTACACCTTC
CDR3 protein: CASSSTGYGYTF

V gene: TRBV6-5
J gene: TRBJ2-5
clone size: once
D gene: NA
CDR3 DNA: TGTGCCAGCAGTTACTCGTACTGGTTCCAAGAGACCCAGTACTTC
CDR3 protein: CASSYSYWFQETQYF

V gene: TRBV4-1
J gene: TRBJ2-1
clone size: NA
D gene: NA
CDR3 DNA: TGCGCCAGCAGCCAAGGTAGCTTAGACAGCCTCGGGAATGAGCAGTTCTTC
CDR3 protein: CASSQGSLDSLGNEQFF

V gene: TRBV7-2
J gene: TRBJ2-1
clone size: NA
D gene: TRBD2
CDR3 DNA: TGTGCCAGCAGGGAGGGGAGGGGTTACAATGAGCAGTTCTTC
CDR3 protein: CASREGRGYNEQFF

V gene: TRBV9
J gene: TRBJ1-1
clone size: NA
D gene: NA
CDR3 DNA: TGTGCCAGCAGCGGAGCCGGTGGAGGAGCTGAAGCTTTCTTT
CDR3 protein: CASSGAGGGAEAFF

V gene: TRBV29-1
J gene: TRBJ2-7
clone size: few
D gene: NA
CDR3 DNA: TGCAGCGTTGGGGACGGGAGTGGTACCCACGAGCAGTACTTC
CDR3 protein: CSVGDGSGTHEQYF

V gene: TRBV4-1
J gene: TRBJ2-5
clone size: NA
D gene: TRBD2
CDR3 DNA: TGCGCCAGCAGCCAAGAGGGGACTAGCGGGGGGCAAGACTTC
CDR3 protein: CASSQEGTSGGQDF

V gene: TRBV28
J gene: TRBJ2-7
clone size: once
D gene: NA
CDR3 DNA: TGTGCCAGCAACGACGGAGGCTACGAGCAGTACTTC
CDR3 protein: CASNDGGYEQYF

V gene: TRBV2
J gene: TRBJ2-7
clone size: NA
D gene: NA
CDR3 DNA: TGTGCCAGCAGGCCGGGGAAATACGAGCAGTACTTC
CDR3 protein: CASRPGKYEQYF

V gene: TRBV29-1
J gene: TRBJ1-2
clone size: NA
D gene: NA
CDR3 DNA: TGCAGCGTTGAACGACAGGAGGAGAACTATGGCTACACCTTC
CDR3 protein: CSVERQEENYGYTF

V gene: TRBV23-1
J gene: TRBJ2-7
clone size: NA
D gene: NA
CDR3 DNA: TGCGCCAGCAGTCATACGCGCTTC
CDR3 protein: CASSHTRF

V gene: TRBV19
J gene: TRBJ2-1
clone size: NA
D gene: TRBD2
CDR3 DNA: TGTGCCAGTAAAGGGCTAGCGGGAGTTAACAATGAGCAGTTCTTC
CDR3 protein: CASKGLAGVNNEQFF

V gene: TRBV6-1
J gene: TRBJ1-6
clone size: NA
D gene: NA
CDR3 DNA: TGTGCCAGCAGTCTAGGACAGTCCATAGGGTCACCCCTCCACTTT
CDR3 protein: CASSLGQSIGSPLHF

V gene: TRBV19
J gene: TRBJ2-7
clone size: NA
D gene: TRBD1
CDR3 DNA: TGTGCCAGTAGTAGGAGACAGGGGGCGGGTCGAGAATCCTACGAGCAGTACTTC
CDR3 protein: CASSRRQGAGRESYEQYF

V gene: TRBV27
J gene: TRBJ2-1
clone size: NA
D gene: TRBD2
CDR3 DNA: TGTGCCAGCACGAATCCGGGACTAGCAGGCAATGAGCAGTTCTTC
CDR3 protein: CASTNPGLAGNEQFF

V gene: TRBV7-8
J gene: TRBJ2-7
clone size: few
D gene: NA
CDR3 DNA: TGTGCCAGCAGCTTAGGTAGTTACGAGCAGTACTTC
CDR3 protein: CASSLGSYEQYF

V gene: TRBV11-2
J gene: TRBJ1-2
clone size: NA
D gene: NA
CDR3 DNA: TGTGCCAGCGCAAGGGGATTCGGGTGGGACTATGGCTACACCTTC
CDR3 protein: CASARGFGWDYGYTF